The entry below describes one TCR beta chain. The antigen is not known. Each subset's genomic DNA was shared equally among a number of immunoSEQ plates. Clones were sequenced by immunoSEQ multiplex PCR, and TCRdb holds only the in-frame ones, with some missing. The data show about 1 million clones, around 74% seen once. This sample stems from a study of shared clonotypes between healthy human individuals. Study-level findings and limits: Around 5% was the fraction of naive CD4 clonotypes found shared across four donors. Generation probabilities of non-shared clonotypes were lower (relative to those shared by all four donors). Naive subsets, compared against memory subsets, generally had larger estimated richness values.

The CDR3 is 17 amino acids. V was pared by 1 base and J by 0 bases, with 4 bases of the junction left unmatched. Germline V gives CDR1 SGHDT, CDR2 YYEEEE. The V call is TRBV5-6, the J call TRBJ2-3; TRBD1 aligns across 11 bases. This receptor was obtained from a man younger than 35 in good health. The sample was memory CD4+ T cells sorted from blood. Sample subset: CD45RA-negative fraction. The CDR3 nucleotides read TGTGCCAGCAGCTTGAAGGGACAGGGGGTGAGCACAGATACGCAGTATTTT. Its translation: CASSLKGQGVSTDTQYF.